The 3 T cell receptor beta chains listed next were all sequenced from one sample in a study of a mutant IDH1 vaccine in newly diagnosed glioma. Time point in this sample: week 23, last vaccination. A 20-mer mutant IDH1 peptide at 300 ug was injected subcutaneously with topical imiquimod. No antigens are known for them. Some clones are missing from TCRdb's copy, which holds only in-frame ones; the method was immunoSEQ multiplex PCR. This sample has 30,000 to 40,000 clones, with about four fifths found just once. The specimen comprised PBMCs, sampled from a glioma patient whose treatment included an IDH1 peptide vaccine. The receptors derive from a middle-aged man with glioma.

This clone was seen a handful of times. V gene TRBV30 combines with J gene TRBJ1-5; D uncertain. The CDR3 runs 21 residues. Germline assignment: CDR1 GTSNPN and CDR2 SVGIG (reference sequence). Trimming pared 0 bases from V and 2 bases from J, leaving 29 bases between. CDR3 coding DNA: TGTGCCTGGAGTGTACCGGGCGGTGATTGGTGGGCAGGCTCAGGCAATCAGCCCCAGCATTTT. It codes for CAWSVPGGDWWAGSGNQPQHF.

V usage is TRBV2 and J usage is TRBJ2-7; D is unclear. The ends were cut back, 3 bases at V and 1 base at J, with 10 bases in the middle. The length of the CDR3 is 14 residues. Germline loops: CDR1 SNHLY, CDR2 FYNNEI. In DNA, the CDR3 is TGTGCCAGCAGTGACGTAGGCGGATCCTACGAGCAGTACTTC. Protein product: CASSDVGGSYEQYF.

This chain joins TRBV19 and TRBJ2-3; 10 bases fit TRBD2. Germline V CDR1 and CDR2: LNHDA, SQIVND (reference sequence). This CDR3 has 12 residues. J was trimmed by 8 bases and V by 8 bases; bases with no gene match: 4. The CDR3 reads CASASGSGTQYF. In DNA form, the CDR3 reads TGTGCCAGTGCTAGCGGGAGTGGTACGCAGTATTTT.